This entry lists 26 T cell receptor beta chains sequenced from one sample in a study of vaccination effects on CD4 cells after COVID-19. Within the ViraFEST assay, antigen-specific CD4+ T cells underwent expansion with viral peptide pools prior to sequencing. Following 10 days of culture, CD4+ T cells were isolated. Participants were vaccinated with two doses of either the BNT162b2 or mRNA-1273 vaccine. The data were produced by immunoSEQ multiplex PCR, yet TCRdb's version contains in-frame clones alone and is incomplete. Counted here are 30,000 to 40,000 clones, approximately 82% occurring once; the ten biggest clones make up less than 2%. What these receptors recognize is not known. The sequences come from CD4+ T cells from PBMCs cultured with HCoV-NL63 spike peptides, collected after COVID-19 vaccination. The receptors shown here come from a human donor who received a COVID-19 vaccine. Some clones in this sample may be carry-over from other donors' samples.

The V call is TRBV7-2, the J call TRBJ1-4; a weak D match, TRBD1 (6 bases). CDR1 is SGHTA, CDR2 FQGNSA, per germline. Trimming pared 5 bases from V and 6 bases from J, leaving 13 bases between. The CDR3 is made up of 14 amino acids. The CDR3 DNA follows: TGTGCCAGCAGCCCCGCCGGGACACATGAAAAACTGTTTTTT. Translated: CASSPAGTHEKLFF.

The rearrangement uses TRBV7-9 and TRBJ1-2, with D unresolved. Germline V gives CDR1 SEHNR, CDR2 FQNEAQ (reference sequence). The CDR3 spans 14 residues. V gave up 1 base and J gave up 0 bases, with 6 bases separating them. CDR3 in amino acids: CASSLVTSNYGYTF. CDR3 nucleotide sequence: TGTGCCAGCAGCTTAGTGACCTCTAACTATGGCTACACCTTC.

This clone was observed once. CDR3 sequence: CASSQDGGGDTDTQYF. CDR3 bases: TGCGCCAGCAGCCAAGATGGCGGGGGGGATACAGATACGCAGTATTTT. The chain couples TRBV4-1 to TRBJ2-3; 9 bases match TRBD2. Germline V gene lookup returns CDR1 MGHRA and CDR2 YSYEKL. CDR3 length equals 16 residues. Trimming took 0 bases from V and 3 from J; bases not matched to a gene: 4.

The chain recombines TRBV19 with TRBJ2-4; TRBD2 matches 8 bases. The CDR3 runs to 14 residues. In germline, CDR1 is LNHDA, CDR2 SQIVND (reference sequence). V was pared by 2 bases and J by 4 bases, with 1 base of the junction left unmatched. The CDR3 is CASSISGRKNIQYF. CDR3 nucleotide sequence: TGTGCCAGTAGTATAAGCGGGAGAAAAAACATTCAGTACTTC.

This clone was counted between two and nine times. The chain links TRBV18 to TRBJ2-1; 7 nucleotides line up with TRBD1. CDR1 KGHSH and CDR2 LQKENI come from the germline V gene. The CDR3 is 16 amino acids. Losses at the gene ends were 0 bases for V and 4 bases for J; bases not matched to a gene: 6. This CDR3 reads CASSPPGNRGYNEQFF. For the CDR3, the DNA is TGTGCCAGCTCACCACCAGGAAACAGGGGTTACAATGAGCAGTTCTTC.

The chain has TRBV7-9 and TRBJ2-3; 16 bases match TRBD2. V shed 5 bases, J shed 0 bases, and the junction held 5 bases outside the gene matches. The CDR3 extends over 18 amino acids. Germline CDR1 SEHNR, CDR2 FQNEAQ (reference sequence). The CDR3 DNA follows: TGTGCCAGCAGCATGGGACTAGCGGGGGGGCCAAGCACAGATACGCAGTATTTT. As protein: CASSMGLAGGPSTDTQYF.

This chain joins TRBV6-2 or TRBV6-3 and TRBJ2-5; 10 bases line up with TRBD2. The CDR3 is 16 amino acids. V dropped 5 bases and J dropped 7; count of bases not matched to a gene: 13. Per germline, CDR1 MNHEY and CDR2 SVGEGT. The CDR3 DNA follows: TGTGCCAGCAGTCCCGATAAGGGACTAGCGAGCAGGACCCAGTACTTC. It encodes CASSPDKGLASRTQYF.

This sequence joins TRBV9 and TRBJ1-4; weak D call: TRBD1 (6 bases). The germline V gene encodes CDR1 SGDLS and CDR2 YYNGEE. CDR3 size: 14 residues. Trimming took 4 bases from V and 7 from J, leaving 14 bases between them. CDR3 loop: CASSIRGAGEKLFF. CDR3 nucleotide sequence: TGTGCCAGCAGCATCCGGGGGGCAGGTGAAAAACTGTTTTTT.

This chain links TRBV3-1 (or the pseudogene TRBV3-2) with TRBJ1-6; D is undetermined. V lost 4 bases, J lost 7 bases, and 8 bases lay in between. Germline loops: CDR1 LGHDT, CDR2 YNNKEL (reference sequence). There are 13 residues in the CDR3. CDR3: CASSLSLNSPLHF. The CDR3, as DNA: TGTGCCAGCAGCCTCAGTCTGAATTCACCCCTCCACTTT.

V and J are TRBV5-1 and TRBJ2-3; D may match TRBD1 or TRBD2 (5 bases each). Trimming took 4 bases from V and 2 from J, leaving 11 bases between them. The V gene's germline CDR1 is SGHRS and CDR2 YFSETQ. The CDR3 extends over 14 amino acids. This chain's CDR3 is CASSRGDPTDTQYF. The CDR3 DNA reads TGCGCCAGCAGCAGAGGGGACCCCACAGATACGCAGTATTTT. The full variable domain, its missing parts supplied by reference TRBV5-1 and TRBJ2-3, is KAGVTQTPRYLIKTRGQQVTLSCSPISGHRSVSWYQQTPGQGLQFLFEYFSETQRNKGNFPGRFSGRQFSNSRSEMNVSTLELGDSALYLCASSRGDPTDTQYFGPGTRLTVL.

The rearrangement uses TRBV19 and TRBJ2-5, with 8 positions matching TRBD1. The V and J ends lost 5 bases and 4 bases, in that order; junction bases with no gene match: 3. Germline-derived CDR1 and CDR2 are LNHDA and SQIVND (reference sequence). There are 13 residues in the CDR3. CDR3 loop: CASSPGQGETQYF. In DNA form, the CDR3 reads TGTGCCAGTAGTCCCGGACAGGGAGAGACCCAGTACTTC.

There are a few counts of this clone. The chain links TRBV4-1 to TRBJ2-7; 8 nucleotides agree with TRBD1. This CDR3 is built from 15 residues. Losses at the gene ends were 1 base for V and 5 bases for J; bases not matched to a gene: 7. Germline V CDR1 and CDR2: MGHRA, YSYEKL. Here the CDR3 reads CASSQVLTGDHEQYV. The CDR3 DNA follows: TGCGCCAGCAGCCAAGTGTTGACAGGGGACCACGAGCAGTACGTC.

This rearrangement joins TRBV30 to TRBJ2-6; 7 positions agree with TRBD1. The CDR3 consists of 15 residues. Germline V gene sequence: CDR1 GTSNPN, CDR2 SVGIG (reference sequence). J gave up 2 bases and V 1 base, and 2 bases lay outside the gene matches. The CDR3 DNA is TGTGCCTGGAGTGAAGGGGGCGCTGGGGCCAACGTCCTGACTTTC. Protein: CAWSEGGAGANVLTF.

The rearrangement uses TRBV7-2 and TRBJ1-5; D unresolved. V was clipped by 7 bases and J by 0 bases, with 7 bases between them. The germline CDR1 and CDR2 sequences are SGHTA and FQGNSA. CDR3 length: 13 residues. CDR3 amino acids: CASTRDSNQPQHF. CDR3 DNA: TGTGCCAGCACACGGGATAGCAATCAGCCCCAGCATTTT. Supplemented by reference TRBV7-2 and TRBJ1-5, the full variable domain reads GAGVSQSPSNKVTEKGKDVELRCDPISGHTALYWYRQSLGQGLEFLIYFQGNSAPDKSGLPSDRFSAERTGGSVSTLTIQRTQQEDSAVYLCASTRDSNQPQHFGDGTRLSIL.

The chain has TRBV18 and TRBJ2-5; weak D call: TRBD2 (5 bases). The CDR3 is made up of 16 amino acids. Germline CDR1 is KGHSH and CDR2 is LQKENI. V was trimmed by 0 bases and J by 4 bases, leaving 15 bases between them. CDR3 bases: TGTGCCAGCTCACCACCGATTGGAGCCCGGGGAGAGACCCAGTACTTC. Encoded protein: CASSPPIGARGETQYF.

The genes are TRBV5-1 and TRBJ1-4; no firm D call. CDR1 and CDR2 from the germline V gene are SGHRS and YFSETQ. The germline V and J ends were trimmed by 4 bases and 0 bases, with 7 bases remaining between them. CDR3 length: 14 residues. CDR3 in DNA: TGCGCCAGCAGCATTGACGCAACTAATGAAAAACTGTTTTTT. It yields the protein CASSIDATNEKLFF.

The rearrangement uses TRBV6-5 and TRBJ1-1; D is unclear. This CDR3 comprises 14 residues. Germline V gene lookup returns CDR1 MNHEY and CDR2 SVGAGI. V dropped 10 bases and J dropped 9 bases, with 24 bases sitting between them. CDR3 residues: CAIIGDGSLIKAFF. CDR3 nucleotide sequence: TGTGCCATCATTGGAGACGGGAGTTTGATTAAAGCTTTCTTT.

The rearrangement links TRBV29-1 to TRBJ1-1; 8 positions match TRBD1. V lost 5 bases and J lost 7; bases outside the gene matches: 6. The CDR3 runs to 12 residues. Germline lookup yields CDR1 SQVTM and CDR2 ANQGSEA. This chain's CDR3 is CSVQGASGEAFF. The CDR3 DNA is TGCAGCGTTCAGGGGGCGTCGGGTGAAGCTTTCTTT.

CDR3 loop: CASSLRSGGYSNQPQHF. CDR3 nucleotides: TGTGCCAGCAGTTTAAGATCAGGGGGATATAGCAATCAGCCCCAGCATTTT. The V call is TRBV27, the J call TRBJ1-5, with 7 bases that match TRBD1. The junction had 7 bases not matched to a gene; V was cut back by 2 bases and J by 0 bases. The CDR3 covers 17 residues. CDR1 is MNHEY and CDR2 is SMNVEV in the germline V gene (reference sequence).

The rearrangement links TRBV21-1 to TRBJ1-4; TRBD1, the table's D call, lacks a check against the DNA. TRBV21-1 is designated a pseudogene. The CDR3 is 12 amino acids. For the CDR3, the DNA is TGTGCCAAAGTGGGGGCTGGGGAAAAACTGTTTTTT. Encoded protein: CAKVGAGEKLFF.

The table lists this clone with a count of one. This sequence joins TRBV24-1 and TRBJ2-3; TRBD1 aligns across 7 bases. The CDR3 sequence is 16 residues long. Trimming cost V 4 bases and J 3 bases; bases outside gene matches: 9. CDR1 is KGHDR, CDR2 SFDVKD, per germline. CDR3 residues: CATSDTAYRGTDTQYF. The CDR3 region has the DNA TGTGCCACCAGTGACACCGCCTACAGGGGTACAGATACGCAGTATTTT.

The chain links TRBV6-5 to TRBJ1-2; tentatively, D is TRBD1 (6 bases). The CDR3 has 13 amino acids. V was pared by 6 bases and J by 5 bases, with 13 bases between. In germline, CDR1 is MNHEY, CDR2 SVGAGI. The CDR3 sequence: CASRPRQVYGYTF. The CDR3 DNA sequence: TGTGCCAGCAGACCCCGACAGGTTTATGGCTACACCTTC.

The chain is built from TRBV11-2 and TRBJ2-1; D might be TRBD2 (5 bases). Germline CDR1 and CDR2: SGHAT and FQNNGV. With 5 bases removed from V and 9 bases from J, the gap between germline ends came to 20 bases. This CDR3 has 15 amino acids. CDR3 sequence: CASSPIGEQLGEQFF. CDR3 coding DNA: TGTGCCAGCAGCCCCATTGGGGAACAACTAGGTGAGCAGTTCTTC.

Here the CDR3 reads CAWGDQGNEKLFF. Here the CDR3 DNA reads TGTGCCTGGGGGGACCAGGGGAATGAAAAACTGTTTTTT. The J gene is TRBJ1-4, the V gene TRBV30; D perhaps matches TRBD1 (6 bases). This CDR3 is built from 13 residues. From germline, CDR1 is GTSNPN and CDR2 SVGIG (reference sequence). Trimming left V 5 bases short and J 5 bases short, with 12 bases between.

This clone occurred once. In nucleotides, the CDR3 is TGTGCCAGCAGTTCGAGGTACTCTGGGGCCAACGTCCTGACTTTC. It yields the protein CASSSRYSGANVLTF. This chain joins TRBV2 and TRBJ2-6, with D unclear. The CDR3 runs to 15 residues. V lost 5 bases, J lost 0 bases, and 8 bases lay in between. Germline CDR1 is SNHLY and CDR2 is FYNNEI.

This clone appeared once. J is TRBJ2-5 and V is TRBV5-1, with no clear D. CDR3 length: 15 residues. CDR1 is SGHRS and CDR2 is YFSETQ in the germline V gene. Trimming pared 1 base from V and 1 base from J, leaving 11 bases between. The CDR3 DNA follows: TGCGCCAGCAGCTTGTATTTGGCCTCCCAAGAGACCCAGTACTTC. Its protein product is CASSLYLASQETQYF.